The 22 T cell receptor beta chains given below trace back to one sample, sequenced in a study of control samples from healthy donors and cancer patients. This table comes from immunoSEQ multiplex PCR, and its TCRdb copy is limited to in-frame clones, with some not included. The sample contains about 50,000 clones, about 95% of which appear only once. Sequenced input: blood. The receptors originated from a man aged 30-40 years in good health.

The rearrangement uses TRBV19 and TRBJ2-1; a possible D gene is TRBD2 (6 bases). This CDR3 has 15 residues. The V gene's germline CDR1 is LNHDA and CDR2 SQIVND (reference sequence). Trimming shortened V by 6 bases and J by 4 bases, and 16 bases separated the two germline ends. CDR3 residues: CASRIGSLSYNEQFF. The CDR3 bases are TGTGCCAGTAGAATCGGGAGTCTGTCTTACAATGAGCAGTTCTTC. Full variable domain (rest looked up from reference TRBV19 and TRBJ2-1): DGGITQSPKYLFRKEGQNVTLSCEQNLNHDAMYWYRQDPGQGLRLIYYSQIVNDFQKGDIAEGYSVSREKKESFPLTVTSAQKNPTAFYLCASRIGSLSYNEQFFGPGTRLTVL.

The V and J genes are TRBV24-1 and TRBJ1-3; 7 bases fit TRBD1. The CDR3 is 16 amino acids. The germline V gene encodes CDR1 KGHDR and CDR2 SFDVKD. V gave up 9 bases and J gave up 4 bases; unmatched junction bases: 14. The CDR3 DNA reads TGTGCCACCGAGGCTCTAGGGGGCGCGAAAGGAAACACCATATATTTT. Translation: CATEALGGAKGNTIYF.

The rearrangement joins TRBV18 to TRBJ1-1, with TRBD1 as a possible D gene (6 bases). V was clipped by 4 bases and J by 8 bases, with 11 bases between them. The CDR3 is 12 amino acids. Germline-derived CDR1 and CDR2 are KGHSH and LQKENI. CDR3 DNA sequence: TGTGCCAGCTCACACGGGACACCGGAAGCTTTCTTT. Translating gives CASSHGTPEAFF.

This clone was detected only once. This chain links TRBV18 with TRBJ2-3; D perhaps matches TRBD1 (5 bases). Trimming removed 0 bases at V and 4 bases at J, with 8 bases between. The CDR3 runs to 14 residues. Per germline, CDR1 KGHSH and CDR2 LQKENI. The CDR3 DNA reads as TGTGCCAGCTCACCACCGGCCAGGGCAGATACGCAGTATTTT. The encoded protein is CASSPPARADTQYF.

The chain couples TRBV28 to TRBJ1-3; D gene unclear. From germline, CDR1 is MDHEN and CDR2 SYDVKM. This CDR3 comprises 18 residues. Trimming took off 8 bases at V and 0 bases at J, with 23 bases between the two ends. CDR3 in DNA: TGTGCCAGCGTTCGCCCCCGAGCCGGGGTAAACTCTGGAAACACCATATATTTT. Translating gives CASVRPRAGVNSGNTIYF.

The chain recombines TRBV9 with TRBJ2-7; D is possibly TRBD1 (5 bases). CDR3 length: 15 amino acids. The V end was cut by 0 bases, the J end by 0 bases, with 10 bases between. Germline V gene data show CDR1 as SGDLS and CDR2 as YYNGEE. The CDR3 DNA sequence: TGTGCCAGCAGCGTAGGTACAGGCTCCTCCTACGAGCAGTACTTC. As protein: CASSVGTGSSYEQYF.

The rearrangement links TRBV11-2 to TRBJ1-1; TRBD1 is a possible D gene (5 bases). The V and J ends lost 6 bases and 2 bases respectively, with 10 bases between them. Germline lookup yields CDR1 SGHAT and CDR2 FQNNGV. This CDR3 comprises 13 residues. The CDR3 loop is CASRETANTEAFF. The CDR3 DNA follows: TGTGCCAGCAGGGAGACAGCCAACACTGAAGCTTTCTTT.

This sequence joins TRBV6-6 and TRBJ1-1; D gene uncertain. Trimming removed 6 bases at V and 0 bases at J, with 11 bases between. The CDR3 extends over 14 amino acids. Germline-derived CDR1 and CDR2 are MNHNY and SVGAGI (reference sequence). The CDR3 DNA sequence: TGTGCCAGCAGCCCAACCCGTTTGAACACTGAAGCTTTCTTT. It translates to CASSPTRLNTEAFF.

V and J are TRBV18 and TRBJ1-4; D call uncertain. With 5 bases removed from V and 0 bases from J, the gap between germline ends came to 10 bases. CDR1 and CDR2 (germline): KGHSH, LQKENI. CDR3 size: 15 residues. The CDR3 nucleotides are TGTGCCAGCTCATCGGACCGTACAACTAATGAAAAACTGTTTTTT. Translating gives CASSSDRTTNEKLFF.

The chain links TRBV24-1 to TRBJ1-2; D remains ambiguous. Germline CDR1 and CDR2: KGHDR and SFDVKD. V lost 2 bases to trimming and J lost 3 bases, with 9 bases between them. The CDR3 runs to 14 residues. Here the CDR3 DNA reads TGTGCCACCAGTGATTCTAACGGGGACTATGGCTACACCTTC. It specifies CATSDSNGDYGYTF.

The rearrangement links TRBV7-2 to TRBJ2-3; TRBD2 might be the D (6 bases). CDR1 and CDR2 (germline): SGHTA, FQGNSA. The CDR3 consists of 15 residues. V lost 5 bases and J 4 bases, leaving 16 bases between the germline ends. The CDR3 reads CASSPGGVVADTQYF. The DNA for the CDR3 is TGTGCCAGCAGCCCCGGCGGGGTTGTGGCAGATACGCAGTATTTT.

The J gene is TRBJ1-1, the V gene TRBV5-6, with TRBD1 as a possible D gene (5 bases). Germline lookup yields CDR1 SGHDT and CDR2 YYEEEE. This CDR3 is 13 amino acids long. The V end lost 0 bases, the J end lost 8 bases, and 11 bases lay between the germline ends. The CDR3 region is CASSLVRRTEAFF. CDR3 sequence (DNA): TGTGCCAGCAGCTTGGTAAGAAGGACAGAAGCTTTCTTT. Full variable domain (rest looked up from reference TRBV5-6 and TRBJ1-1): DAGVTQSPTHLIKTRGQQVTLRCSPKSGHDTVSWYQQALGQGPQFIFQYYEEEERQRGNFPDRFSGHQFPNYSSELNVNALLLGDSALYLCASSLVRRTEAFFGQGTRLTVV.

The rearrangement links TRBV2 to TRBJ2-7; D remains ambiguous. The V end was cut by 6 bases, the J end by 3 bases, with 3 bases between. Germline V gene data show CDR1 as SNHLY and CDR2 as FYNNEI. There are 10 residues in the CDR3. DNA for the CDR3: TGTGCCAGCAGCCTCTACGAGCAGTACTTC. Protein: CASSLYEQYF.

This chain uses TRBV19 with TRBJ1-2, with TRBD1 identical over 7 bases. The CDR3 has 14 residues. The V gene end was trimmed by 6 bases and the J gene end by 4 bases; junction bases not matched to a gene: 8. The germline CDR1 and CDR2 sequences are LNHDA and SQIVND (reference sequence). The CDR3 DNA is TGTGCCAGTAGAATGACAGGGAGGGCCTATGGCTACACCTTC. Its protein is CASRMTGRAYGYTF.

The V and J genes are TRBV7-9 and TRBJ2-5; TRBD1 aligns across 7 bases. Germline lookup yields CDR1 SEHNR and CDR2 FQNEAQ (reference sequence). CDR3 length equals 15 residues. V lost 5 bases and J lost 1; bases outside the gene matches: 7. As DNA, the CDR3 is TGTGCCAGCAGCGCACAACAGGGGACCCAAGAGACCCAGTACTTC. Its protein is CASSAQQGTQETQYF.

V is TRBV28 and J is TRBJ1-2, with 7 bases aligning to TRBD1. CDR1 is MDHEN, CDR2 SYDVKM, per germline. V shed 8 bases and J 3 bases; nucleotides not matched to a gene: 9. The CDR3 is made up of 14 amino acids. CDR3 amino acids: CASARTGGDYGYTF. CDR3 nucleotide sequence: TGTGCCAGCGCTCGGACAGGTGGAGACTATGGCTACACCTTC.

The chain carries TRBV11-2 and TRBJ1-1; D is possibly TRBD1 (6 bases). CDR3 size: 15 residues. Germline loops: CDR1 SGHAT, CDR2 FQNNGV. The ends were cut back, 5 bases at V and 7 bases at J, with 20 bases in the middle. As DNA, the CDR3 is TGTGCCAGCAGCCCACTAATGCGGGACATTAATGAAGCTTTCTTT. This sequence encodes CASSPLMRDINEAFF.

The V gene is TRBV7-2, the J gene TRBJ1-1; D remains ambiguous. Germline CDR1 is SGHTA and CDR2 is FQGNSA. The CDR3 extends over 15 amino acids. Trimming stripped 1 base from V and 5 bases from J, with 14 bases between. DNA for the CDR3: TGTGCCAGCAGCTTAGGATGGCTGGCTCGGACTGAAGCTTTCTTT. Amino acid sequence: CASSLGWLARTEAFF.

Turning to this clone: The same CDR3 arises from other DNA sequences in this sample as well. The gene calls are TRBV5-6 and TRBJ2-7; 8 bases match TRBD1. CDR1 is SGHDT, CDR2 YYEEEE, per germline. The trim removed 2 bases at V and 2 bases at J, leaving 3 bases unmatched. The CDR3 totals 14 residues. The CDR3 DNA sequence: TGTGCCAGCAGCTTAGGGACAGGTGCCTACGAGCAGTACTTC. Translation: CASSLGTGAYEQYF.

This clone was seen only once. The rearrangement links TRBV6-6 to TRBJ2-1; possibly TRBD2 for D (6 bases). The V gene lost 5 bases and the J gene lost 5 bases, with 16 bases spanning the gap. CDR3 size: 15 residues. In germline, CDR1 is MNHNY, CDR2 SVGAGI (reference sequence). CDR3 coding DNA: TGTGCCAGCAGTCCCGCACGCGGGGCTAACAATGAGCAGTTCTTC. Amino acids: CASSPARGANNEQFF.

The chain has TRBV27 and TRBJ2-7, with a possible D match to TRBD1 (6 bases). Germline V lookup: CDR1 MNHEY, CDR2 SMNVEV (reference sequence). Between the trimmed V and J ends, which lost 3 bases and 3 bases, there was a span of 15 bases. The CDR3 sequence is 15 residues long. Written as DNA, the CDR3 is TGTGCCAGCAGTTTGACGCCGGACAGTATCTACGAGCAGTACTTC. Its translation is CASSLTPDSIYEQYF.

V and J are TRBV2 and TRBJ1-1; 11 nucleotides agree with TRBD1. The CDR3 is made up of 13 amino acids. The germline CDR1 and CDR2 sequences are SNHLY and FYNNEI. The junction had 5 bases not matched to a gene; V was cut back by 2 bases and J by 12 bases. In DNA form, the CDR3 reads TGTGCCAGCAGTGAACGGACAGGGGGCGAGACTTTCTTT. Protein sequence: CASSERTGGETFF.